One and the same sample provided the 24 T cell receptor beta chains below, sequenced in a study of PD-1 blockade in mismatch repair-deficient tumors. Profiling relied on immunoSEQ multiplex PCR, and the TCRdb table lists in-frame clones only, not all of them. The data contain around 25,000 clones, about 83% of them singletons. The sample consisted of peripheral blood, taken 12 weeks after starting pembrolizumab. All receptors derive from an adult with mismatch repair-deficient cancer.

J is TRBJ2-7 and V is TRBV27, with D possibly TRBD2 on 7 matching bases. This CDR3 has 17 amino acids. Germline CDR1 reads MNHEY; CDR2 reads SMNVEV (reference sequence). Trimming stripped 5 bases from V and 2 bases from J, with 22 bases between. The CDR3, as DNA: TGTGCCAGCAGTACCCTACTGAGGGGGGGGAAGACCTACGAGCAGTACTTC. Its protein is CASSTLLRGGKTYEQYF.

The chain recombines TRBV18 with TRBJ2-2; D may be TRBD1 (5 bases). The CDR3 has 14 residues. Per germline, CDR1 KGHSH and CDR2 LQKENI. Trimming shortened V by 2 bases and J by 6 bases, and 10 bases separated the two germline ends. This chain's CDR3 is CASSPTAGSGELFF. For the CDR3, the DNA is TGTGCCAGCTCACCAACAGCAGGGTCCGGGGAGCTGTTTTTT.

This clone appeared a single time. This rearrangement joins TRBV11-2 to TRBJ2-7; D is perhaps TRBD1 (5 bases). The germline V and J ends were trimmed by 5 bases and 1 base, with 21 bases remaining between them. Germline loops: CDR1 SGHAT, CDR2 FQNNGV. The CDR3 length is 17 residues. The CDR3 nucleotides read TGTGCCAGCAGCGCCGGTTTACGGACATTGCTTTCCTACGAGCAGTACTTC. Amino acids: CASSAGLRTLLSYEQYF.

Written as DNA, the CDR3 is TGTGCCAGCTCCACTGGCTGGGGGGCTGGGAACACTGAAGCTTTCTTT. This translates into CASSTGWGAGNTEAFF. The V and J genes are TRBV18 and TRBJ1-1; perhaps TRBD1 as D (6 bases). V was cut by 6 bases and J by 1 base, with 18 bases left in between. CDR1 KGHSH and CDR2 LQKENI come from the germline V gene. The CDR3 extends over 16 amino acids.

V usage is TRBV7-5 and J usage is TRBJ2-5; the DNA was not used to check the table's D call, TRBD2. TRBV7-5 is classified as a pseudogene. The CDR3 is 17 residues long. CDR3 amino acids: CASTLGLAGKTGETQYF. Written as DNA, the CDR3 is TGTGCCAGCACCCTGGGACTAGCGGGGAAGACAGGAGAGACCCAGTACTTC.

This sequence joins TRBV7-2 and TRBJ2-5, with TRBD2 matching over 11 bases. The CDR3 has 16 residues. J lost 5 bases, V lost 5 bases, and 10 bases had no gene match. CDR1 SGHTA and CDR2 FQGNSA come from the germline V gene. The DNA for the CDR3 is TGTGCCAGCAGCATTTATAGCGGGAGGGCCAGGGAGACCCAGTACTTC. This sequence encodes CASSIYSGRARETQYF.

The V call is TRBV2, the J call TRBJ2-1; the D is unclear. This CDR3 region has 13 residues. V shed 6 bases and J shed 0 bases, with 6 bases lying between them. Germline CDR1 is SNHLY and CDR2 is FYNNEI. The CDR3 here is CASSGGSYNEQFF. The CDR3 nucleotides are TGTGCCAGCAGCGGTGGCTCCTACAATGAGCAGTTCTTC.

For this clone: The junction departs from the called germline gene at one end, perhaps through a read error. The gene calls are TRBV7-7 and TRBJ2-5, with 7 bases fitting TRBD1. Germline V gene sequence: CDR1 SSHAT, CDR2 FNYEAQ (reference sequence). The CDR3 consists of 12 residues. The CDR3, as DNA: TGTGCTAGCAGCTTACAGGGGGAGACCCAGTACTTC. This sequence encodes CASSLQGETQYF.

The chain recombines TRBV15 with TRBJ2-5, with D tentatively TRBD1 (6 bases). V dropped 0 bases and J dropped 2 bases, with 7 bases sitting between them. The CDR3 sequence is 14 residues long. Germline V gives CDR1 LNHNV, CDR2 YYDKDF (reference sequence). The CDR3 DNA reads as TGTGCCACCAGCAGAGAGGGGGCTCAAGAGACCCAGTACTTC. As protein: CATSREGAQETQYF. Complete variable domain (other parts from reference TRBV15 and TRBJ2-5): DAMVIQNPRYQVTQFGKPVTLSCSQTLNHNVMYWYQQKSSQAPKLLFHYYDKDFNNEADTPDNFQSRRPNTSFCFLDIRSPGLGDTAMYLCATSREGAQETQYFGPGTRLLVL.

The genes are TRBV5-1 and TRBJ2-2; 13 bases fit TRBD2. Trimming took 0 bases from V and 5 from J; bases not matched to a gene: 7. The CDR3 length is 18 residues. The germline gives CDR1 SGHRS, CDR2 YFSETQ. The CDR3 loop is CASSLEGLAGWRTGELFF. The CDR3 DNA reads TGCGCCAGCAGCTTGGAGGGACTAGCGGGATGGAGAACCGGGGAGCTGTTTTTT.

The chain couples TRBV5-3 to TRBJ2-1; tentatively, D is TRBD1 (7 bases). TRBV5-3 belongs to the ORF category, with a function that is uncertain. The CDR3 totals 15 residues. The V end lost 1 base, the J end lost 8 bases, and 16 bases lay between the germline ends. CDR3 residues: CARSLFQGGYDEQFF. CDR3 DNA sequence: TGTGCCAGAAGCTTGTTTCAGGGGGGTTACGATGAGCAGTTCTTC.

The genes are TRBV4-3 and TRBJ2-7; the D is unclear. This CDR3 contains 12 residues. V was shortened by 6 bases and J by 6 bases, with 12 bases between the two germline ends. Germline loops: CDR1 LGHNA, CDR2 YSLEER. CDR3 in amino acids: CASSPILGEQYF. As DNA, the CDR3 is TGCGCCAGCAGTCCTATCTTGGGCGAGCAGTACTTC.

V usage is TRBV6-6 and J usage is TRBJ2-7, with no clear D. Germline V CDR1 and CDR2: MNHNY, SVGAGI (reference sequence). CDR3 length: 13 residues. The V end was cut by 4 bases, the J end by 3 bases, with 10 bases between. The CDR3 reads CASSSLPNYEQYF. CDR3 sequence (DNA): TGTGCCAGCAGTTCCCTACCCAACTACGAGCAGTACTTC.

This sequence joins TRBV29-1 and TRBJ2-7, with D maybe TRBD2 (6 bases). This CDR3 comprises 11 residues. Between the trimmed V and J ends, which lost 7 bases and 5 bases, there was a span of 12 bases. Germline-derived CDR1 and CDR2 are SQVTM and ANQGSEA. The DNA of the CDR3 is TGCAGCGCATTGCGGGGTGACGAGCAGTACTTC. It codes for CSALRGDEQYF.

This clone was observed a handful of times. For the CDR3, the DNA is TGTGCCAGCAGTGGCCGGGACAGGTATGGCTACACCTTC. Protein: CASSGRDRYGYTF. This rearrangement joins TRBV27 to TRBJ1-2; TRBD1 agrees at 8 bases. CDR1 and CDR2 from the germline V gene are MNHEY and SMNVEV (reference sequence). The CDR3 sequence is 13 residues long. The junction had 4 bases not matched to a gene; V was cut back by 5 bases and J by 5 bases.

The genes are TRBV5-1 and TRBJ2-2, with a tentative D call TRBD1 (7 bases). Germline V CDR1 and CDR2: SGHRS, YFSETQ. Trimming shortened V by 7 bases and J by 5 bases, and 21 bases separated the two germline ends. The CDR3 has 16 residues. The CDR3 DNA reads TGCGCCAGCCCGGAGGTCCTGCAGGGGGGTACCGGGGAGCTGTTTTTT. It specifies CASPEVLQGGTGELFF.

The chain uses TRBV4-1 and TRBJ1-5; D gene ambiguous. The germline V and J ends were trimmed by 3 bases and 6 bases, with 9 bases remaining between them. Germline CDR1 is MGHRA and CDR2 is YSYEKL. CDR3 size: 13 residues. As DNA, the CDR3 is TGCGCCAGCAGCCACGTGGCGGGTCAGCCCCAGCATTTT. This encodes CASSHVAGQPQHF.

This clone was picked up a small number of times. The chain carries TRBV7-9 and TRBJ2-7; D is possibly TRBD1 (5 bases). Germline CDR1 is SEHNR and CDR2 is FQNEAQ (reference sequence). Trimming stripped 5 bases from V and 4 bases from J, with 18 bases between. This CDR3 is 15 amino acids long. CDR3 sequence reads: CASSRSPDRSYEQYF. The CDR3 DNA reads TGTGCCAGCAGCCGATCCCCCGACAGAAGTTACGAGCAGTACTTC. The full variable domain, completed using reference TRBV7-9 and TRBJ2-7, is DTGVSQNPRHKITKRGQNVTFRCDPISEHNRLYWYRQTLGQGPEFLTYFQNEAQLEKSRLLSDRFSAERPKGSFSTLEIQRTEQGDSAMYLCASSRSPDRSYEQYFGPGTRLTVT.

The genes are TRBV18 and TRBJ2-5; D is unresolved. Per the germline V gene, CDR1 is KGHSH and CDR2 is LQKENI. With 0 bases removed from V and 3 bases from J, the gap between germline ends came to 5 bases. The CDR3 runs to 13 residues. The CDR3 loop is CASSPPNEETQYF. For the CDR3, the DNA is TGTGCCAGCTCACCACCGAACGAAGAGACCCAGTACTTC.

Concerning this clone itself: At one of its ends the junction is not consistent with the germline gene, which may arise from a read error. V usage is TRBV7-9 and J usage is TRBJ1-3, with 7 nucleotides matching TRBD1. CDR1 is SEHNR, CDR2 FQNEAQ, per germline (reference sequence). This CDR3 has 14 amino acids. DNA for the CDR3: TGTGCCAGCAGCAACCGGGACAGACCATTTACCCAAAATTTT. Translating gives CASSNRDRPFTQNF.

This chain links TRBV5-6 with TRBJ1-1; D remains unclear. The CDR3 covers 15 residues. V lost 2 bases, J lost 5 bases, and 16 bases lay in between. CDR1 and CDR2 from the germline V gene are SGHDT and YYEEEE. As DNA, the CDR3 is TGTGCCAGCAGCTTAGAAGTAGGAGGGTATACTGAAGCTTTCTTT. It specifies CASSLEVGGYTEAFF. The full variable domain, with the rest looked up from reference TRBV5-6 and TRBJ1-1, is DAGVTQSPTHLIKTRGQQVTLRCSPKSGHDTVSWYQQALGQGPQFIFQYYEEEERQRGNFPDRFSGHQFPNYSSELNVNALLLGDSALYLCASSLEVGGYTEAFFGQGTRLTVV.

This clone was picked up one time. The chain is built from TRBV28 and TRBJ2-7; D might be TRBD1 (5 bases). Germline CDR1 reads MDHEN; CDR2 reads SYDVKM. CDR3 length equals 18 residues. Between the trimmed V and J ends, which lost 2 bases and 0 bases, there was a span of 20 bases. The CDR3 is CASSLTSLQVGSSYEQYF. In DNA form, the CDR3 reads TGTGCCAGCAGTTTAACGTCCTTACAGGTCGGTAGCTCCTACGAGCAGTACTTC.

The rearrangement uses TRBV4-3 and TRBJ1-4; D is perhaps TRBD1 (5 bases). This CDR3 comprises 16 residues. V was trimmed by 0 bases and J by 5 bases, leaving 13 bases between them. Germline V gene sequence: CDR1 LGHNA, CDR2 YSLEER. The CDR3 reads CASSQDPGTGNEKLFF. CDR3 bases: TGCGCCAGCAGCCAAGATCCCGGGACCGGAAATGAAAAACTGTTTTTT.

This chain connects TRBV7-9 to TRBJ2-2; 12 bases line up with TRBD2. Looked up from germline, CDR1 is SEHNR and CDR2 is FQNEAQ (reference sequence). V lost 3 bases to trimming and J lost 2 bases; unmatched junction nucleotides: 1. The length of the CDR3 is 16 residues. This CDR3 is CASSLTSGRNTGELFF. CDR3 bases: TGTGCCAGCAGCTTGACTAGCGGGAGAAACACCGGGGAGCTGTTTTTT.